A single sample gave rise to the 8 T cell receptor beta chains below, sequenced in a study of blood T cells in healthy people across ages. A second 7 to 11 cycle PCR used barcoded and J-beta primers. TCRdb passed the 5' RACE reads through MiXCR, listing each CDR3 protein once. The sample contains hundreds of thousands of distinct CDR3 sequences, around 48% of which appear only once. The material sequenced was blood. These receptors were collected from a man younger than 40 in good health.

This clonotype was seen at least ten times. V gene TRBV20-1 combines with J gene TRBJ2-1; no clear D. Germline-derived CDR1 and CDR2 are DFQATT and SNEGSKA (reference sequence). CDR3 size: 14 residues. V lost 0 bases, J lost 3 bases, and 9 bases lay in between. The CDR3: CSARDFRDYNEQFF. The CDR3 DNA reads TGCAGTGCTAGAGATTTCCGCGACTACAATGAGCAGTTCTTC.

This clonotype was counted once. The chain combines TRBV12-5 with TRBJ2-3; 7 nucleotides match TRBD2. This CDR3 region has 14 residues. J lost 2 bases, V lost 9 bases, and 8 bases had no gene match. Germline V gene lookup returns CDR1 LGHNT and CDR2 FRNRAP. The CDR3 reads CARTLRGFTDTQYF. The CDR3 coding sequence is TGTGCTAGGACCCTGCGGGGGTTCACAGATACGCAGTATTTT.

V usage is TRBV29-1 and J usage is TRBJ1-2, with 8 bases lining up with TRBD1. The germline CDR1 and CDR2 sequences are SQVTM and ANQGSEA. The CDR3 is 13 amino acids. With 7 bases clipped from V and 8 bases from J, the junction kept 12 bases outside the gene matches. The CDR3 bases are TGCAGCGGCATAGGACAGGGAGAGTGGGGCTACACCTTC. Amino acids: CSGIGQGEWGYTF.

J is TRBJ2-1 and V is TRBV6-2 or TRBV6-3; D is unresolved. The CDR3 sequence is 13 residues long. The V gene lost 6 bases and the J gene lost 2 bases, with 8 bases spanning the gap. The germline V gene encodes CDR1 MNHEY and CDR2 SVGEGT. This CDR3 reads CASRKLPYNEQFF. As DNA, the CDR3 is TGTGCCAGCAGGAAACTACCCTACAATGAGCAGTTCTTC.

This clonotype was picked up a small number of times. The gene calls are TRBV27 and TRBJ2-3; TRBD2 aligns across 8 bases. CDR1 and CDR2 from the germline V gene are MNHEY and SMNVEV (reference sequence). The CDR3 totals 14 residues. The trim removed 5 bases at V and 4 bases at J, leaving 5 bases unmatched. The CDR3 loop is CASSLLSGADTQYF. CDR3 bases: TGTGCCAGCAGTCTCCTTAGCGGGGCAGATACGCAGTATTTT.

The CDR3 DNA sequence: TGTGCCAGCAGCCAATTATCTGGGATGTTGGGGGGGACCCAGTACTTC. Its protein product is CASSQLSGMLGGTQYF. The genes are TRBV27 and TRBJ2-7, with a tentative D call TRBD2 (6 bases). The J call may be wrong; the DNA end is better matched by TRBJ2-5. Per the germline V gene, CDR1 is MNHEY and CDR2 is SMNVEV (reference sequence). CDR3 length equals 16 residues.

V gene TRBV12-3 or TRBV12-4 combines with J gene TRBJ2-5; either TRBD1 or TRBD2 may fit D (6 bases each). Trimming removed 5 bases from V and 2 bases from J, with 18 bases in between. CDR3 length equals 16 residues. CDR3: CASSGGLKTIQETQYF. The CDR3 DNA follows: TGTGCCAGCAGTGGGGGGCTCAAGACTATTCAAGAGACCCAGTACTTC.

This clonotype appeared a few times. J is TRBJ2-1 and V is TRBV20-1; 12 bases agree with TRBD2. V shed 4 bases and J 3 bases; nucleotides not matched to a gene: 7. Germline V gene data show CDR1 as DFQATT and CDR2 as SNEGSKA (reference sequence). The CDR3 is made up of 16 amino acids. The CDR3 reads CSATGLAGQRYNEQFF. The DNA of the CDR3 is TGCAGTGCTACCGGACTAGCGGGGCAGCGCTACAATGAGCAGTTCTTC.